This T cell receptor beta chain was sequenced during a study of cytomegalovirus exposure and HLA in healthy donors. Study-wide points: It was reported that the classifier diagnosed cytomegalovirus status with high specificity and sensitivity in both the original and validation cohorts. A later analysis by the authors found several of the most significant clusters apparently linked to common viral pathogens. A link between a missense DCLRE1C variant and TCR beta V- and J-gene trimming emerged from a later analysis.

On this clone itself: The antigen is unknown.

The PCR had 60 Vbeta and 13 Jbeta primers. Generated by immunoSEQ multiplex PCR, the TCRdb table keeps only in-frame clones and is missing some. The table shows about 170,000 clones, with 85% occurring only once. The CDR3 is 13 residues long. CDR1 and CDR2 from the germline V gene are SGHTA and FQGNSA. Trimming took 1 base from V and 1 from J, leaving 4 bases between them. The receptor was isolated from a boy between 2 and 15 years old in good health and CMV-seronegative. The source material was PBMCs. The V call is TRBV7-2, the J call TRBJ1-1; no reliable D call. The CDR3 DNA is TGTGCCAGCAGCTTAGTATGGAACACTGAAGCTTTCTTT. Translation: CASSLVWNTEAFF.